The present T cell receptor (beta chain) was sequenced within a study of shared clonotypes between healthy human individuals (TCRdb year 2020). Regarding the research as a whole: The cohort included three men and a couple of women between 18 and 49 years of age. For each donor, three plates each were used for CD4 naive and CD4 memory, two plates were used for CD8 naive, and one plate was used for CD8 memory. To estimate repertoire size and how much clonotypes are shared between individuals, the study performed deep sequencing of blood TCR repertoires from roughly five healthy adults. To increase sequencing depth and limit assay-specific biases, TCR repertoire library preparation and sequencing were carried out by different laboratories using diverse techniques. Leukapheresis yielded between about 0.94 and 10 billion PBMCs per donor. Paper-wide results and their limitations: Higher generation probabilities were observed for clonotypes shared by all four sorted-subset donors than for non-shared clonotypes. Based on pairwise subsampling, the degree of clonotype sharing among donors was expected to be affected by sequencing depth. Sharing across a handful of donors was observed for around 5% of naive CD4, over 3% of naive CD8, about 2.3% of memory CD4, and approximately 0.41% of memory CD8 clonotypes. Rarefaction of sorted-subset datasets indicated incomplete sequencing despite the large sequencing depth. Larger estimated clonotype richness was generally found for naive subsets than for memory subsets. Because the study included only a small number of donors, the genetic and exposure-history diversity represented was limited. Sampling was restricted to blood, and TCR repertoires in tissues likely differ from the TCR repertoires found in blood.

This clone has a single count. The specificity of this receptor is unknown. No much larger clone is present one base from it, and per-base qualities are unavailable. Donors were healthy HIV-negative adults with no recently reported acute infections or vaccinations. Every donor was a Caucasian adult living in Nashville, Tennessee, USA. CD4+ T cells were enriched through magnetic negative selection, after which naive cells were positively selected on CD45RA and the remaining negative fraction served as the memory subset. After blood collection by leukapheresis, PBMCs were isolated using Ficoll-Histopaque density gradient centrifugation and then cryopreserved in the vapor phase of liquid nitrogen. Analytical flow cytometry was used to check the purity and quantity of every magnetically sorted T cell population. Genomic DNA was isolated from every sorted fraction and measured by UV absorbance on a Nanodrop 2000c.

TCR CDR3 regions were amplified from genomic DNA by multiplex PCR using the deep immunoSEQ assay. Genomic DNA extracted from each cell subset was distributed evenly over all wells of several immunoSEQ 96-well plates, and each plate served as one replicate. Each replicate PCR for sorted subsets received approximately 220 ng genomic DNA, equal to some 32,000 T cell genomes. Purified libraries were measured with a Qubit 3.0 fluorometer, size-checked on a Bioanalyzer 2100, and measured again with the KAPA Library Quantification kit. Every immunoSEQ 96-well plate was sequenced on a separate single-read 150-cycle Illumina NextSeq 550 flow cell. The paper's processing steps were these. Because the immunoSEQ output included only junctional sequences and no quality scores, the filtering could not be the same as the filtering used for full-length reads. Sequences were annotated with PyIR, a Python wrapper for IgBLAST v1.9, using IMGT germline references to assign V/J genes and CDR3. Reads with weak V/J assignments (E-value above 1e-6), missing CDR3, stop codons, out-of-frame junctions, or ambiguous translated residues were removed. A V3J clonotype was defined by an identical inferred V gene, J gene, and CDR3 amino acid sequence. Percentage overlap between repertoires was calculated by dividing the number of shared unique clonotypes by the size of the smaller repertoire. RTK rarefaction, the Chao1 estimator, and Recon v2.1 estimates of unobserved clonotypes were used to assess repertoire richness. OLGA was used to compute generation probabilities for all TCRbeta clonotypes that the gDNA method yielded from a handful of donors. The source is immuneACCESS, and TCRdb retained only in-frame sequences with V and J called. Part of the clones is not carried over; for the studies checked, unresolved V genes explain less than half of this, and the remainder is unexplained. V, J and clone size derive from that table, while D and trimming were established from the DNA sequence. The sample yields about 2 million clones; over 85% were counted once. The ten largest make up roughly 0.13% of the sample.

Trimming takes 2 bases from V and 4 bases from J, and the germline ends sit 9 bases apart. In the germline V gene, CDR1 corresponds to SNHLY and CDR2 to FYNNEI. From the cysteine through the phenylalanine, the CDR3 covers 14 amino acids. Here the CDR3 DNA is all that survives: 42 bases in frame from base 1. Sequenced sample: naive CD4+ T cells sorted from blood. Per the publication, the cell subset or site label means: CD45RA+ positively selected. The sequence links TRBV2 to TRBJ1-5, with TRBD1 as a weak D call on 5 bases. This sequence was found in a man younger than 35 in good health. The nucleotides read TGTGCCAGCAGTGAAATGACAGCGAATCAGCCCCAGCATTTT. Its protein is CASSEMTANQPQHF. Where the CDR3 stops, the reference TRBV2 and TRBJ1-5 genes take over; the full variable domain is EPEVTQTPSHQVTQMGQEVILRCVPISNHLYFYWYRQILGQKVEFLVSFYNNEISEKSEIFDDQFSVERPDGSNFTLKIRSTKLEDSAMYFCASSEMTANQPQHFGDGTRLSIL.